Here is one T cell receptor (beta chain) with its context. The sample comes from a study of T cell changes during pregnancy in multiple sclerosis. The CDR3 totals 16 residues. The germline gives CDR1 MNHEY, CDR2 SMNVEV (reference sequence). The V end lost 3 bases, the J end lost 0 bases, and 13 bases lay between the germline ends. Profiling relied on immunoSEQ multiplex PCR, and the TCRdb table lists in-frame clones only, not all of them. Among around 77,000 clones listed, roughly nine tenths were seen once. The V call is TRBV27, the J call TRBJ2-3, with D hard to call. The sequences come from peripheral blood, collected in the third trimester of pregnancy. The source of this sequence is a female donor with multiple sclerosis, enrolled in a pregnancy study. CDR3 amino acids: CASSFSSGASTDTQYF. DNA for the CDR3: TGTGCCAGCAGTTTCAGCTCGGGTGCTAGCACAGATACGCAGTATTTT.